What follows are 31 T cell receptor beta chains derived from one specimen sequenced in a study of blood T cell repertoires in COVID-19. Assay used: immunoSEQ multiplex PCR; TCRdb lists only in-frame clones, some missing. The data contain around 160,000 clones, over 75% of them singletons. The sample was peripheral blood. All receptors derive from a man between 60 and 75 years old with active or convalescent COVID-19.

The J gene is TRBJ2-7, the V gene TRBV5-1, with TRBD1 as a possible D gene (6 bases). The CDR3 loop spans 14 amino acids. V was cut by 4 bases and J by 4 bases, with 15 bases left in between. CDR1 and CDR2 from the germline V gene are SGHRS and YFSETQ. CDR3 in amino acids: CASSASQGWYEQYF. The CDR3 nucleotides read TGCGCCAGCAGCGCGTCACAGGGATGGTACGAGCAGTACTTC.

The chain employs TRBV6-1 and TRBJ1-2, with D perhaps matching TRBD1 (5 bases). The V end lost 1 base, the J end lost 4 bases, and 7 bases lay between the germline ends. The V gene's germline CDR1 is MNHNS and CDR2 SASEGT. This CDR3 contains 13 residues. The DNA of the CDR3 is TGTGCCAGCAGTGAAGGACAGCGCTATGGCTACACCTTC. It translates to CASSEGQRYGYTF.

The rearrangement links TRBV2 to TRBJ2-7; tentatively, D is TRBD1 (7 bases). Germline-derived CDR1 and CDR2 are SNHLY and FYNNEI. CDR3 length: 16 amino acids. V was shortened by 0 bases and J by 6 bases, with 18 bases between the two germline ends. CDR3 sequence reads: CASSEAYPGGTLEQYF. Here the CDR3 DNA reads TGTGCCAGCAGTGAAGCGTACCCAGGGGGGACCCTCGAGCAGTACTTC.

J is TRBJ2-7 and V is TRBV14; D not resolved. The CDR3 totals 14 residues. In germline, CDR1 is SGHDN, CDR2 FVKESK. V was trimmed by 2 bases and J by 3 bases, leaving 11 bases between them. CDR3 nucleotides: TGTGCCAGCAGCCAACTTAGGCAGGACTACGAGCAGTACTTC. This codes for CASSQLRQDYEQYF.

This clone was observed once. The rearrangement uses TRBV7-2 and TRBJ2-7; 10 nucleotides align to TRBD1. V trimming: 5 bases; J trimming: 5 bases; junction bases outside the gene matches: 9. The CDR3 length is 15 residues. In germline, CDR1 is SGHTA, CDR2 FQGNSA. This chain's CDR3 is CASSPSDRGYDEQYF. The CDR3, as DNA: TGTGCCAGCAGCCCGTCGGACAGGGGGTACGACGAGCAGTACTTC. The whole variable domain, filled in from reference TRBV7-2 and TRBJ2-7, reads GAGVSQSPSNKVTEKGKDVELRCDPISGHTALYWYRQSLGQGLEFLIYFQGNSAPDKSGLPSDRFSAERTGGSVSTLTIQRTQQEDSAVYLCASSPSDRGYDEQYFGPGTRLTVT.

This chain joins TRBV3-1 (or the pseudogene TRBV3-2) and TRBJ2-4; maybe TRBD2 (5 bases). This CDR3 spans 15 amino acids. V lost 0 bases to trimming and J lost 3 bases, with 9 bases between them. The germline V gene encodes CDR1 LGHDT and CDR2 YNNKEL (reference sequence). CDR3 DNA sequence: TGTGCCAGCAGCCAAGAGTCGGGGATCAAAAACATTCAGTACTTC. Its protein product is CASSQESGIKNIQYF.

J is TRBJ1-1 and V is TRBV14; 8 bases align to TRBD1. This CDR3 comprises 14 residues. V gave up 1 base and J gave up 5 bases; unmatched junction bases: 3. The germline V gene encodes CDR1 SGHDN and CDR2 FVKESK. In DNA, the CDR3 is TGTGCCAGCAGCCAAGGGACAGGGTGGACTGAAGCTTTCTTT. This sequence encodes CASSQGTGWTEAFF.

This CDR3 reads CASSLLPSGTHYEQYF. DNA for the CDR3: TGTGCCAGCAGTCTCCTTCCTAGCGGGACTCACTACGAGCAGTACTTC. This chain links TRBV27 with TRBJ2-7, with 9 bases aligning to TRBD2. CDR1 is MNHEY, CDR2 SMNVEV, per germline (reference sequence). The CDR3 is made up of 16 amino acids. V lost 5 bases, J lost 3 bases, and 11 bases stayed unmatched.

V gene TRBV5-4 combines with J gene TRBJ1-1, with 8 bases matching TRBD1. CDR3 length: 15 residues. V shed 4 bases and J 11 bases; nucleotides not matched to a gene: 16. Per germline, CDR1 SGHNT and CDR2 YYREEE (reference sequence). The CDR3 sequence: CASSPRNGQGAWAFF. The CDR3 DNA reads TGTGCCAGCAGCCCCCGAAACGGACAGGGTGCTTGGGCTTTCTTT.

This chain uses TRBV2 with TRBJ1-6, with TRBD1 matching over 8 bases. Looked up from germline, CDR1 is SNHLY and CDR2 is FYNNEI. With 2 bases clipped from V and 9 bases from J, the junction kept 6 bases outside the gene matches. The CDR3 is 15 residues long. CDR3 region: CASSERQGAFSPLHF. CDR3 bases: TGTGCCAGCAGTGAAAGGCAGGGGGCGTTTTCACCCCTCCACTTT. The entire variable domain, with the rest obtained from reference TRBV2 and TRBJ1-6, is as follows: EPEVTQTPSHQVTQMGQEVILRCVPISNHLYFYWYRQILGQKVEFLVSFYNNEISEKSEIFDDQFSVERPDGSNFTLKIRSTKLEDSAMYFCASSERQGAFSPLHFGNGTRLTVT.

The rearrangement links TRBV10-1 to TRBJ2-5; 8 nucleotides align to TRBD2. V gave up 3 bases and J gave up 6 bases; unmatched junction bases: 12. Germline V gene lookup returns CDR1 WNHNN and CDR2 SYGVQD (reference sequence). CDR3 length equals 16 residues. This CDR3 is CASSDPNAGGVKTQYF. CDR3 in DNA: TGCGCCAGCAGTGACCCTAACGCCGGGGGGGTAAAGACCCAGTACTTC.

The chain links TRBV12-3 or TRBV12-4 to TRBJ1-2, with D uncertain. This CDR3 is 13 amino acids long. V shed 3 bases and J shed 4 bases, with 9 bases lying between them. The CDR3 spells CASSFITGYGYTF. The CDR3 nucleotides are TGTGCCAGCAGTTTTATCACGGGCTATGGCTACACCTTC.

The chain recombines TRBV15 with TRBJ2-7, with D perhaps TRBD1 (5 bases). Germline assignment: CDR1 LNHNV and CDR2 YYDKDF (reference sequence). This CDR3 is 15 amino acids long. Trimming cost V 2 bases and J 5 bases, with 16 bases left between them. CDR3 sequence: CATSRSDNPLDEQYF. The CDR3 coding sequence is TGTGCCACCAGCAGATCGGACAACCCGCTGGACGAGCAGTACTTC.

J is TRBJ2-5 and V is TRBV4-1, with D maybe TRBD1 (5 bases). CDR1 MGHRA and CDR2 YSYEKL come from the germline V gene. CDR3 length: 15 amino acids. V was trimmed by 0 bases and J by 3 bases, leaving 11 bases between them. CDR3 nucleotides: TGCGCCAGCAGCCAAGATCACGACAGAAAAGAGACCCAGTACTTC. Its protein product is CASSQDHDRKETQYF.

The chain combines TRBV6-5 with TRBJ1-2, with TRBD1 matching over 9 bases. The germline V gene encodes CDR1 MNHEY and CDR2 SVGAGI. The CDR3 contains 14 residues. Trimming at V came to 7 bases and at J to 5 bases, leaving 8 bases not matched to a gene. CDR3 amino acids: CASKVQDRGYGYTF. The CDR3, as DNA: TGTGCCAGCAAAGTTCAGGACAGGGGTTATGGCTACACCTTC.

On this clone itself: Other DNA sequences of this sample code for an identical CDR3. This chain uses TRBV3-1 (or the pseudogene TRBV3-2) with TRBJ1-1; D is possibly TRBD1 (5 bases). CDR1 is LGHDT and CDR2 is YNNKEL in the germline V gene (reference sequence). This CDR3 region has 14 residues. The ends were cut back, 1 base at V and 1 base at J, with 7 bases in the middle. CDR3 protein: CASSQGQGNTEAFF. CDR3 sequence (DNA): TGTGCCAGCAGCCAAGGGCAGGGGAACACTGAAGCTTTCTTT.

The rearrangement uses TRBV7-2 and TRBJ2-2; D is possibly TRBD2 (5 bases). Looked up from germline, CDR1 is SGHTA and CDR2 is FQGNSA. Between the trimmed V and J ends, which lost 5 bases and 4 bases, there was a span of 20 bases. The CDR3 consists of 17 residues. The DNA of the CDR3 is TGTGCCAGCAGCCTACCTCCGGGGAAGGATATCACCGGGGAGCTGTTTTTT. This encodes CASSLPPGKDITGELFF.

The J gene is TRBJ2-1, the V gene TRBV19, with 13 bases identical to TRBD2. Germline V gene lookup returns CDR1 LNHDA and CDR2 SQIVND (reference sequence). Trimming at V came to 6 bases and at J to 4 bases, leaving 6 bases not matched to a gene. The CDR3 length is 16 residues. Here the CDR3 DNA reads TGTGCCAGTAGGGGACTAGCGGGAAAGGGGTACAATGAGCAGTTCTTC. It is translated as CASRGLAGKGYNEQFF.

The V and J genes are TRBV29-1 and TRBJ1-2; D is possibly TRBD1 (6 bases). CDR1 and CDR2 from the germline V gene are SQVTM and ANQGSEA. Trimming shortened V by 5 bases and J by 4 bases, and 14 bases separated the two germline ends. The CDR3 extends over 13 amino acids. CDR3 sequence: CSVRSRGVYGYTF. The CDR3 bases are TGCAGCGTTCGGTCCAGGGGAGTCTATGGCTACACCTTC. The full variable domain, its missing parts supplied by reference TRBV29-1 and TRBJ1-2, is SAVISQKPSRDICQRGTSLTIQCQVDSQVTMMFWYRQQPGQSLTLIATANQGSEATYESGFVIDKFPISRPNLTFSTLTVSNMSPEDSSIYLCSVRSRGVYGYTFGSGTRLTVV.

In this sample, this clone turned up a few times. The gene calls are TRBV18 and TRBJ1-4; no reliable D call. Trimming left V 1 base short and J 8 bases short, with 14 bases between. The CDR3 is 15 residues long. CDR1 and CDR2 from the germline V gene are KGHSH and LQKENI. The chain's CDR3 is CASSPLGSPLEKLFF. CDR3 DNA sequence: TGTGCCAGCTCACCACTCGGGAGCCCGCTAGAAAAACTGTTTTTT.

V usage is TRBV6-6 and J usage is TRBJ1-1; the D gene is possibly TRBD1 (5 bases). V lost 0 bases and J 1 base, leaving 9 bases between the germline ends. The germline V gene has CDR1 MNHNY and CDR2 SVGAGI (reference sequence). The CDR3 loop spans 15 amino acids. This CDR3 is CASSYSSQGNTEAFF. The CDR3 nucleotides are TGTGCCAGCAGTTACTCTAGCCAGGGGAACACTGAAGCTTTCTTT.

This chain links TRBV9 with TRBJ2-3; 7 nucleotides match TRBD1. The CDR3 spans 16 residues. Germline V gene lookup returns CDR1 SGDLS and CDR2 YYNGEE. Trimming took 1 base from V and 2 from J; bases not matched to a gene: 7. The CDR3 region has the DNA TGTGCCAGCAGCGTAACTCTGGGACAGAACACAGATACGCAGTATTTT. It specifies CASSVTLGQNTDTQYF.

The chain couples TRBV6-5 to TRBJ2-2; a possible D gene is TRBD2 (5 bases). The CDR3 consists of 15 residues. Germline V lookup: CDR1 MNHEY, CDR2 SVGAGI. The germline V and J ends were trimmed by 6 bases and 3 bases, with 14 bases remaining between them. The CDR3 sequence is CASSRTSPDTGELFF. CDR3 coding DNA: TGTGCCAGCAGCAGGACTTCACCTGACACCGGGGAGCTGTTTTTT.

This sequence joins TRBV3-1 (or the pseudogene TRBV3-2) and TRBJ2-1; 11 bases are a match to TRBD2. The CDR3 loop spans 18 amino acids. After removal of 0 bases from V and 2 bases from J, the junction contained 6 bases not matched to a gene. CDR1 and CDR2 from the germline V gene are LGHDT and YNNKEL (reference sequence). As DNA, the CDR3 is TGTGCCAGCAGCCAAGAAGAAACTAGCGGGGGAACCTACAATGAGCAGTTCTTC. It encodes CASSQEETSGGTYNEQFF.

The V and J genes are TRBV6-6 and TRBJ1-1; D is unresolved. V lost 4 bases and J 5 bases, leaving 11 bases between the germline ends. The germline gives CDR1 MNHNY, CDR2 SVGAGI (reference sequence). This CDR3 spans 13 amino acids. The CDR3 sequence is CASSSTRYTEAFF. CDR3 nucleotides: TGTGCCAGCAGTTCGACAAGATATACTGAAGCTTTCTTT.

This sequence joins TRBV18 and TRBJ1-1, with 9 bases that match TRBD1. Germline V CDR1 and CDR2: KGHSH, LQKENI. The CDR3 has 11 amino acids. Trimming took 4 bases from V and 11 from J; bases not matched to a gene: 2. The CDR3 bases are TGTGCCAGCTCACGACAGGGGGGGGCTTTCTTT. Amino acid sequence: CASSRQGGAFF.

The rearrangement uses TRBV6-2 or TRBV6-3 and TRBJ2-1; D perhaps matches TRBD2 (6 bases). CDR3 size: 15 residues. CDR1 and CDR2 from the germline V gene are MNHEY and SVGEGT. The V end was cut by 2 bases, the J end by 7 bases, with 15 bases between. DNA of the CDR3: TGTGCCAGCAGTTACCCCTGGGGCGCGGGGAATGAGCAGTTCTTC. Its protein is CASSYPWGAGNEQFF.

This sequence joins TRBV18 and TRBJ2-7; weak D call: TRBD1 (6 bases). Germline V lookup: CDR1 KGHSH, CDR2 LQKENI. The length of the CDR3 is 14 residues. V gave up 5 bases and J gave up 0 bases, with 11 bases separating them. This chain's CDR3 is CASSLDSSSYEQYF. CDR3 nucleotide sequence: TGTGCCAGCTCATTGGACAGTAGCTCCTACGAGCAGTACTTC.

The chain employs TRBV5-1 and TRBJ1-5, with TRBD1 matching 9 bases. This CDR3 has 14 residues. CDR1 is SGHRS and CDR2 is YFSETQ in the germline V gene. V trimming: 4 bases; J trimming: 5 bases; junction bases outside the gene matches: 4. CDR3 coding DNA: TGCGCCAGCAGCGACGGGACAGGGTATCAGCCCCAGCATTTT. Amino acid sequence: CASSDGTGYQPQHF.

The rearrangement links TRBV7-9 to TRBJ1-2; a possible D gene is TRBD1 (5 bases). In germline, CDR1 is SEHNR, CDR2 FQNEAQ (reference sequence). This CDR3 contains 12 residues. V was clipped by 5 bases and J by 4 bases, with 8 bases between them. The CDR3 loop is CASSAGPYGYTF. The DNA of the CDR3 is TGTGCCAGCAGCGCGGGACCCTATGGCTACACCTTC.

This clone has a handful of counts. The genes are TRBV6-1 and TRBJ2-6; weak D call: TRBD2 (5 bases). Trimming stripped 2 bases from V and 2 bases from J, with 13 bases between. The CDR3 length is 17 residues. Germline assignment: CDR1 MNHNS and CDR2 SASEGT. CDR3 residues: CASSENNGVPGANVLTF. Written as DNA, the CDR3 is TGTGCCAGCAGTGAAAATAACGGGGTCCCTGGGGCCAACGTCCTGACTTTC.